The 14 T cell receptor beta chains presented below share a single source sample, sequenced in a study of blood T cell repertoires in COVID-19. Sequencing used immunoSEQ multiplex PCR; TCRdb keeps in-frame clones, though not all of them. The sample gives tens of thousands of clones, over 60% of which show up once; more than 15% is in the top ten. Sequencing was performed on peripheral blood. All receptors derive from a man under 40 with COVID-19, enrolled during active disease.

V gene TRBV11-1 combines with J gene TRBJ2-7, with D perhaps matching TRBD1 (6 bases). CDR1 SGHAT and CDR2 FQDESV come from the germline V gene (reference sequence). V dropped 5 bases and J dropped 5 bases, with 13 bases sitting between them. This CDR3 has 13 residues. CDR3 DNA: TGTGCCAGCAGCCTCCGGACAGTGGACGAGCAGTACTTC. Its translation is CASSLRTVDEQYF.

The chain uses TRBV5-1 and TRBJ1-1; D possibly corresponds to TRBD1 (6 bases). This CDR3 is 16 amino acids long. Per the germline V gene, CDR1 is SGHRS and CDR2 is YFSETQ. Trimming pared 0 bases from V and 7 bases from J, leaving 19 bases between. This CDR3 is CASSLAVSRDTFEAFF. The CDR3 nucleotides are TGCGCCAGCAGCTTGGCCGTAAGCCGGGACACCTTTGAAGCTTTCTTT.

V is TRBV25-1 and J is TRBJ2-1; possibly TRBD1 for D (5 bases). There are 17 residues in the CDR3. V lost 1 base, J lost 14 bases, and 27 bases lay in between. Germline V lookup: CDR1 MGHDK, CDR2 SYGVNS. CDR3 DNA: TGTGCCAGCAGTGAATTACATACCTACGTCAGGGTGGATCTAGAGTTCTTC. It is translated as CASSELHTYVRVDLEFF.

The J gene is TRBJ1-5, the V gene TRBV27, with D possibly being TRBD1 (6 bases). V was clipped by 2 bases and J by 6 bases, with 11 bases between them. The germline CDR1 and CDR2 sequences are MNHEY and SMNVEV (reference sequence). The CDR3 covers 14 residues. Here the CDR3 DNA reads TGTGCCAGCAGTTTAGAGAGGGGGAGTCAGCCCCAGCATTTT. This codes for CASSLERGSQPQHF.

The genes are TRBV10-3 and TRBJ1-5; TRBD1 matches 9 bases. Germline V lookup: CDR1 ENHRY, CDR2 SYGVKD. The CDR3 is 15 residues long. V lost 6 bases, J lost 2 bases, and 5 bases stayed unmatched. CDR3 in DNA: TGTGCCATCAGCCCTACAGGGGGCGGCAATCAGCCCCAGCATTTT. This translates into CAISPTGGGNQPQHF.

The chain has TRBV3-1 (or the pseudogene TRBV3-2) and TRBJ2-2, with D tentatively TRBD1 (5 bases). Germline assignment: CDR1 LGHDT and CDR2 YNNKEL (reference sequence). V was pared by 4 bases and J by 4 bases, with 10 bases between. This CDR3 comprises 14 residues. The CDR3 coding sequence is TGTGCCAGCAGCCCCCAGGGAATCACCGGGGAGCTGTTTTTT. Residues: CASSPQGITGELFF.

V gene TRBV6-5 combines with J gene TRBJ2-1; possible D gene TRBD2, 6 bases. The CDR3 has 13 residues. Trimming took off 10 bases at V and 6 bases at J, with 16 bases between the two ends. Looked up from germline, CDR1 is MNHEY and CDR2 is SVGAGI. The CDR3 nucleotides read TGTGCCACCACCCGCGGGAATGGCAATGAGCAGTTCTTC. Translation: CATTRGNGNEQFF.

A remark on this clone: Relative to the germline gene, one junction end is altered; a read error may explain this. V and J are TRBV7-7 and TRBJ1-1; tentatively, D is TRBD1 (5 bases). Germline V gene lookup returns CDR1 SSHAT and CDR2 FNYEAQ (reference sequence). The length of the CDR3 is 13 residues. As DNA, the CDR3 is TGTGCTAGCAGCTTAGGGGAGGGCACTGAAGCTTTCTTT. This sequence encodes CASSLGEGTEAFF.

This clone was observed once. The chain joins TRBV15 to TRBJ2-3, with 8 bases matching TRBD2. CDR1 and CDR2 from the germline V gene are LNHNV and YYDKDF (reference sequence). The J segment lost 6 bases and the V segment lost 0 bases, leaving 5 bases of the junction unmatched. The CDR3 totals 15 residues. This chain's CDR3 is CATSRDVLAGDTQYF. CDR3 bases: TGTGCCACCAGCAGAGATGTGCTAGCGGGTGATACGCAGTATTTT.

This clone was observed a single time. This chain uses TRBV27 with TRBJ1-4; possibly TRBD1 for D (6 bases). Germline V gene data show CDR1 as MNHEY and CDR2 as SMNVEV (reference sequence). With 4 bases removed from V and 5 bases from J, the gap between germline ends came to 14 bases. The CDR3 sequence is 15 residues long. The CDR3 DNA sequence: TGTGCCAGCAGTTCACCGGCACAGGGAAATGAAAAACTGTTTTTT. It is translated as CASSSPAQGNEKLFF.

The CDR3 loop is CASSRTSGEETQYF. The CDR3 DNA reads TGTGCCAGCAGCCGGACTAGCGGGGAAGAGACCCAGTACTTC. This rearrangement joins TRBV3-1 (or the pseudogene TRBV3-2) to TRBJ2-5, with TRBD2 matching 12 bases. The germline gives CDR1 LGHDT, CDR2 YNNKEL (reference sequence). This CDR3 spans 14 amino acids. V was pared by 4 bases and J by 3 bases, with 0 bases of the junction left unmatched.

As DNA, the CDR3 is TGTGCCAGCAGTGGCCATGCGCTATACAATGAGCAGTTCTTC. Protein sequence: CASSGHALYNEQFF. The chain carries TRBV25-1 and TRBJ2-1; D remains ambiguous. Germline CDR1 is MGHDK and CDR2 is SYGVNS. V dropped 4 bases and J dropped 4 bases, with 11 bases sitting between them. The CDR3 totals 14 residues. Together with reference TRBV25-1 and TRBJ2-1, the CDR3 gives the full variable domain: EADIYQTPRYLVIGTGKKITLECSQTMGHDKMYWYQQDPGMELHLIHYSYGVNSTEKGDLSSESTVSRIRTEHFPLTLESARPSHTSQYLCASSGHALYNEQFFGPGTRLTVL.

This clone was counted between two and nine times. The chain combines TRBV25-1 with TRBJ1-2, with D hard to call. The CDR3 loop spans 15 amino acids. V lost 2 bases and J 4 bases, leaving 14 bases between the germline ends. Germline V gene sequence: CDR1 MGHDK, CDR2 SYGVNS. The CDR3 sequence: CASSEPISLAYGYTF. The CDR3 DNA reads TGTGCCAGCAGTGAACCGATCTCTTTGGCCTATGGCTACACCTTC.

The chain has TRBV4-1 and TRBJ2-3, with a tentative D call TRBD1 (6 bases). Deletions cut 3 bases from V and 0 bases from J, with 25 bases between. Germline values: CDR1 MGHRA, CDR2 YSYEKL. This CDR3 is 20 amino acids long. The CDR3 region has the DNA TGCGCCAGCAGCCACCAACCAACAGGGATTAGCGCCGATAGCACAGATACGCAGTATTTT. Translated: CASSHQPTGISADSTDTQYF.